These 27 T cell receptor beta chains were sequenced from one sample in a study of beta chain features in type 1 diabetes. The whole isolated RNA underwent reverse transcription, so sequencing captured expressed TCRB transcripts. Method: immunoSEQ multiplex PCR; TCRdb's copy keeps in-frame clones and lacks some. The sample includes just over 600,000 clones, roughly a sixth of them seen just once. Material for sequencing was naive CD4+ T cells from blood. The receptor set was obtained from a man between 18 and 29 years old in good health.

This clone was seen a few times. The chain carries TRBV5-1 and TRBJ1-4; TRBD1 matches 7 bases. The CDR3 covers 15 residues. Unmatched junction bases numbered 8, after V lost 4 bases and J lost 5 bases. Germline V lookup: CDR1 SGHRS, CDR2 YFSETQ. CDR3 sequence reads: CASSATGSSNEKLFF. CDR3 nucleotide sequence: TGCGCCAGCAGCGCGACAGGGAGTTCCAATGAAAAACTGTTTTTT.

This clone was picked up a small number of times. The chain recombines TRBV28 with TRBJ1-5, with 7 bases matching TRBD1. CDR1 and CDR2 from the germline V gene are MDHEN and SYDVKM. This CDR3 spans 16 amino acids. The ends lost 0 bases at V and 6 bases at J; junction bases unmatched: 8. CDR3 sequence: CASSLWAGQEGQPQHF. CDR3 coding DNA: TGTGCCAGCAGTTTATGGGCTGGACAGGAGGGTCAGCCCCAGCATTTT.

In this sample, this clone turned up a few times. The chain carries TRBV6-6 and TRBJ1-1, with a possible D match to TRBD1 (5 bases). Germline CDR1 is MNHNY and CDR2 is SVGAGI (reference sequence). Trimming pared 4 bases from V and 11 bases from J, leaving 8 bases between. There are 10 residues in the CDR3. In DNA form, the CDR3 reads TGTGCCAGCAGTTCCGAGGGGGCTTTCTTT. It is translated as CASSSEGAFF.

This clone was detected a few times. The chain employs TRBV19 and TRBJ2-5, with D possibly TRBD1 on 6 matching bases. Trimming removed 4 bases from V and 5 bases from J, with 11 bases in between. The length of the CDR3 is 13 residues. The germline V gene has CDR1 LNHDA and CDR2 SQIVND (reference sequence). The CDR3 DNA sequence: TGTGCCAGTAGTACACAGGGACGGGAGACCCAGTACTTC. This gives the protein CASSTQGRETQYF.

This clone has more than one count but fewer than ten. The chain uses TRBV15 and TRBJ1-1, with no clear D. Germline V gene lookup returns CDR1 LNHNV and CDR2 YYDKDF (reference sequence). V was cut by 2 bases and J by 2 bases, with 9 bases left in between. This CDR3 has 14 amino acids. The CDR3, as DNA: TGTGCCACCAGCAGATCCGAGATAAACACTGAAGCTTTCTTT. As protein: CATSRSEINTEAFF.

This clone has just a few counts. V is TRBV28 and J is TRBJ2-7; a possible D gene is TRBD1 (6 bases). The germline V gene encodes CDR1 MDHEN and CDR2 SYDVKM. The ends were cut back, 6 bases at V and 4 bases at J, with 13 bases in the middle. The CDR3 is made up of 13 amino acids. In nucleotides, the CDR3 is TGTGCCAGCAGGTCGGGACACACTTACGAGCAGTACTTC. Translation gives CASRSGHTYEQYF.

The chain joins TRBV28 to TRBJ2-5; the match to TRBD1 covers 7 bases. In germline, CDR1 is MDHEN, CDR2 SYDVKM. The CDR3 totals 14 residues. V lost 6 bases and J lost 2; bases outside the gene matches: 6. This CDR3 is CASSTGAIQETQYF. Written as DNA, the CDR3 is TGTGCCAGCAGCACAGGGGCAATACAAGAGACCCAGTACTTC.

V gene TRBV4-3 combines with J gene TRBJ2-7; D perhaps matches TRBD1 (5 bases). Trimming left V 2 bases short and J 5 bases short, with 10 bases between. The CDR3 runs 13 residues. The V gene's germline CDR1 is LGHNA and CDR2 YSLEER. Written as DNA, the CDR3 is TGCGCCAGCAGCCAAAAAGGCAGGGACGAGCAGTACTTC. Translating gives CASSQKGRDEQYF.

CDR3 sequence (DNA): TGTGCTAGTGGTATCGGACAGGGTATGGGCACTGAAGCTTTCTTT. Translated, it gives CASGIGQGMGTEAFF. V gene TRBV12-5 combines with J gene TRBJ1-1; 8 bases are shared with TRBD1. V lost 5 bases, J lost 4 bases, and 9 bases stayed unmatched. This CDR3 is built from 15 residues. From germline, CDR1 is LGHNT and CDR2 FRNRAP.

This clone was seen just once. This chain joins TRBV7-6 and TRBJ2-1; D is ambiguous. CDR3 length: 13 residues. V dropped 4 bases and J dropped 12 bases, with 16 bases sitting between them. Germline lookup yields CDR1 SGHVS and CDR2 FNYEAQ. CDR3 sequence: CASSSRFVAGQFF. The CDR3, as DNA: TGTGCCAGCAGCTCTCGTTTTGTCGCTGGGCAGTTCTTC.

The chain is built from TRBV7-2 and TRBJ1-5; D remains unclear. V shed 0 bases and J shed 0 bases, with 9 bases lying between them. CDR1 is SGHTA, CDR2 FQGNSA, per germline. The CDR3 length is 16 residues. This chain's CDR3 is CASSLARGTSNQPQHF. For the CDR3, the DNA is TGTGCCAGCAGCTTAGCGCGGGGTACTAGCAATCAGCCCCAGCATTTT.

This clone was counted between two and nine times. This sequence joins TRBV4-2 and TRBJ2-7; 7 bases line up with TRBD1. Trimming took 9 bases from V and 3 from J; bases not matched to a gene: 2. This CDR3 region has 11 residues. Germline V gene lookup returns CDR1 LGHNA and CDR2 YNFKEQ. The CDR3 sequence: CASGDSYEQYF. CDR3 DNA: TGTGCCAGTGGGGACAGCTACGAGCAGTACTTC.

The J gene is TRBJ1-1, the V gene TRBV19; D is perhaps TRBD1 (5 bases). The CDR3 contains 13 residues. V was clipped by 8 bases and J by 10 bases, with 20 bases between them. The germline V gene has CDR1 LNHDA and CDR2 SQIVND (reference sequence). In DNA form, the CDR3 reads TGTGCCAGTTGCCTCCAGGGAACTGGGTTAGCTTTCTTT. Translated, it gives CASCLQGTGLAFF.

This clone has more than one count but fewer than ten. This chain links TRBV4-3 with TRBJ2-1; D possibly corresponds to TRBD2 (5 bases). The ends were cut back, 3 bases at V and 6 bases at J, with 12 bases in the middle. CDR1 LGHNA and CDR2 YSLEER come from the germline V gene. The CDR3 is made up of 14 amino acids. For the CDR3, the DNA is TGCGCCAGCAGCCAGGCGGGCGGGCGCAATGAGCAGTTCTTC. Translation: CASSQAGGRNEQFF.

The chain employs TRBV10-3 and TRBJ2-1, with TRBD2 identical over 7 bases. Losses at the gene ends were 3 bases for V and 5 bases for J; bases not matched to a gene: 4. This CDR3 has 14 amino acids. Germline V CDR1 and CDR2: ENHRY, SYGVKD. This CDR3 is CAISELGTNNEQFF. The CDR3 DNA is TGTGCCATCAGTGAATTAGGGACTAACAATGAGCAGTTCTTC.

The rearrangement links TRBV7-2 to TRBJ2-5; 7 bases agree with TRBD2. Near its end, the DNA agrees better with TRBJ2-7, so the J call may be wrong. The V gene's germline CDR1 is SGHTA and CDR2 FQGNSA. The CDR3 sequence is 15 residues long. The CDR3 loop is CASRVGGSPAAEQYF. The CDR3 DNA is TGTGCCAGCAGGGTCGGCGGGAGTCCCGCGGCCGAGCAGTACTTC.

V usage is TRBV7-2 and J usage is TRBJ2-5; 10 bases map to TRBD2. CDR1 is SGHTA, CDR2 FQGNSA, per germline. J gave up 5 bases and V 7 bases, and 13 bases lay outside the gene matches. The CDR3 is 16 amino acids. Here the CDR3 reads CASILMGTSDGETQYF. The CDR3 nucleotides are TGTGCCAGCATCCTAATGGGGACTAGCGACGGGGAGACCCAGTACTTC.

CDR3 nucleotide sequence: TGCAGCGTTGAAGATGACGGCGGCTACGAGCAGTACTTC. Encoded protein: CSVEDDGGYEQYF. The chain carries TRBV29-1 and TRBJ2-5; no clear D gene. The J call may be in error: the DNA end matches TRBJ2-7 better. There are 13 residues in the CDR3. Germline V gene sequence: CDR1 SQVTM, CDR2 ANQGSEA.

The chain recombines TRBV5-4 with TRBJ2-1, with 11 positions matching TRBD1. This CDR3 region has 15 residues. Germline V gives CDR1 SGHNT, CDR2 YYREEE (reference sequence). V was clipped by 4 bases and J by 4 bases; unmatched bases: 4. The CDR3 DNA sequence: TGTGCCAGCAGCGCGGGACAGGGGGATTACAATGAGCAGTTCTTC. It is translated as CASSAGQGDYNEQFF.

This clone was seen a handful of times. V gene TRBV4-3 combines with J gene TRBJ2-1, with 8 bases fitting TRBD1. Losses at the gene ends were 1 base for V and 13 bases for J; bases not matched to a gene: 15. CDR1 is LGHNA and CDR2 is YSLEER in the germline V gene. The CDR3 is 16 residues long. As DNA, the CDR3 is TGCGCCAGCAGCCAAGGTCTTTCGAGACAGGGGACCTCTCAGTTCTTC. As protein: CASSQGLSRQGTSQFF.

The CDR3 loop reads CAIRSLGSSTDTQYF. The DNA of the CDR3 is TGTGCCATCAGAAGTCTCGGCTCTAGCACAGATACGCAGTATTTT. V is TRBV10-3 and J is TRBJ2-3; D gene ambiguous. The V gene's germline CDR1 is ENHRY and CDR2 SYGVKD. Trimming removed 6 bases at V and 0 bases at J, with 13 bases between. The CDR3 length is 15 residues.

This clone showed up just a few times. The chain combines TRBV28 with TRBJ2-3; D possibly uses TRBD1 or TRBD2 (5 bases each). Trimming left V 1 base short and J 4 bases short, with 12 bases between. Germline CDR1 MDHEN, CDR2 SYDVKM. This CDR3 has 15 residues. The CDR3 sequence: CASSLSLGDPDTQYF. The CDR3, as DNA: TGTGCCAGCAGTTTATCCTTGGGGGACCCAGATACGCAGTATTTT.

The rearrangement links TRBV12-5 to TRBJ2-6; D unclear. The CDR3 sequence is 13 residues long. Trimming removed 6 bases at V and 0 bases at J, with 3 bases between. The germline V gene has CDR1 LGHNT and CDR2 FRNRAP. In nucleotides, the CDR3 is TGTGCTAGTGGCGCCTCTGGGGCCAACGTCCTGACTTTC. Protein product: CASGASGANVLTF.

The table lists this clone with a few counts. The genes are TRBV28 and TRBJ1-1, with 8 bases that match TRBD1. The CDR3 consists of 15 residues. J lost 1 base, V lost 2 bases, and 3 bases had no gene match. CDR1 and CDR2 from the germline V gene are MDHEN and SYDVKM. In nucleotides, the CDR3 is TGTGCCAGCAGTTTAGACAGGGGAACGAACACTGAAGCTTTCTTT. Its translation: CASSLDRGTNTEAFF. Full variable domain (outside the CDR3, taken from reference TRBV28 and TRBJ1-1): DVKVTQSSRYLVKRTGEKVFLECVQDMDHENMFWYRQDPGLGLRLIYFSYDVKMKEKGDIPEGYSVSREKKERFSLILESASTNQTSMYLCASSLDRGTNTEAFFGQGTRLTVV.

This clone was found a few times. V gene TRBV27 combines with J gene TRBJ1-1; D gene uncertain. Per germline, CDR1 MNHEY and CDR2 SMNVEV (reference sequence). CDR3 length: 19 residues. Trimming cost V 6 bases and J 0 bases, with 26 bases left between them. The CDR3 protein is CASSQMQEPKPLMNTEAFF. The CDR3 region has the DNA TGTGCCAGCAGCCAGATGCAGGAGCCCAAGCCCCTTATGAACACTGAAGCTTTCTTT.

This chain connects TRBV7-3 to TRBJ2-3, with TRBD1 matching 8 bases. This CDR3 spans 14 amino acids. In germline, CDR1 is SGHTA, CDR2 FQGTGA. With V trimmed by 3 bases and J by 1 base, 0 bases remained unmatched. The CDR3 is CASSLGQGTDTQYF. The CDR3 bases are TGTGCCAGCAGCTTGGGACAGGGCACAGATACGCAGTATTTT.

The V call is TRBV4-3, the J call TRBJ1-5; TRBD1 might be the D (6 bases). Germline V CDR1 and CDR2: LGHNA, YSLEER. The CDR3 runs 16 residues. V was shortened by 1 base and J by 4 bases, with 14 bases between the two germline ends. Here the CDR3 reads CASSQGSGGPNQPQHF. CDR3 nucleotide sequence: TGCGCCAGCAGCCAAGGGAGTGGGGGGCCAAATCAGCCCCAGCATTTT.